This is a list of T cell receptor beta chains from one sample in a study of CD8 T cells in ankylosing spondylitis. TCRdb independently ran MiXCR on the 5' RACE reads; one entry per CDR3 protein. Of roughly 280,000 distinct CDR3 sequences in the sample, 20% were seen once. The material sequenced was blood, either unsorted or a sorted T cell fraction (not recorded which). These receptors were collected from a male donor with ankylosing spondylitis or in good health (not recorded which). CDR3s include the opening cysteine and the closing phenylalanine or tryptophan. The D gene is left open where the match is weak. The size field is filled for only some rows; it gives once, few, many or a size class.

CDR3 protein: CASSRVSGANTEAFF
CDR3 DNA: TGTGCCAGCAGCCGGGTGTCCGGGGCGAACACTGAAGCTTTCTTT
V gene: TRBV11-2
D gene: .
CDR3 length: 15
clone size: .
J gene: TRBJ1-1

CDR3 protein: CSARTRIYNEQFF
CDR3 DNA: TGCAGTGCTAGGACTAGGATATACAATGAGCAGTTCTTC
V gene: TRBV20-1
D gene: .
CDR3 length: 13
clone size: few
J gene: TRBJ2-1

CDR3 protein: CSASGAGSSSPLHF
CDR3 DNA: TGCAGTGCTAGCGGGGCAGGGAGTAGTTCACCCCTCCACTTT
V gene: TRBV20-1
D gene: .
CDR3 length: 14
clone size: .
J gene: TRBJ1-6

CDR3 protein: CASSLDIRTFGNTIYF
CDR3 DNA: TGTGCCAGCAGCTTGGATATTCGGACATTTGGAAACACCATATATTTT
V gene: TRBV5-5
D gene: .
CDR3 length: 16
clone size: .
J gene: TRBJ1-3

CDR3 protein: CAIGGTDTQYF
CDR3 DNA: TGTGCCATCGGTGGAACAGATACGCAGTATTTT
V gene: TRBV10-3
D gene: .
CDR3 length: 11
clone size: many
J gene: TRBJ2-3

CDR3 protein: CASSFAANTEAFF
CDR3 DNA: TGTGCCAGCAGTTTTGCAGCAAACACTGAAGCTTTCTTT
V gene: TRBV12-3/TRBV12-4
D gene: .
CDR3 length: 13
clone size: many
J gene: TRBJ1-1

CDR3 protein: CSARDVLTSGSVETQYF
CDR3 DNA: TGCAGTGCTAGAGACGTATTGACTAGCGGGAGTGTTGAGACCCAGTACTTC
V gene: TRBV20-1
D gene: TRBD2
CDR3 length: 17
clone size: .
J gene: TRBJ2-5

CDR3 protein: CASSTSGALRDEQFF
CDR3 DNA: TGTGCCAGCAGCACGAGCGGGGCCTTGCGGGATGAGCAGTTCTTC
V gene: TRBV12-3/TRBV12-4
D gene: TRBD2
CDR3 length: 15
clone size: .
J gene: TRBJ2-1

CDR3 protein: CASSTAGTADTQYF
CDR3 DNA: TGCGCCAGCAGCACCGCCGGGACGGCAGATACGCAGTATTTT
V gene: TRBV5-1
D gene: .
CDR3 length: 14
clone size: many
J gene: TRBJ2-3

CDR3 protein: CASSQAGGGTQYF
CDR3 DNA: TGTGCCAGCAGTCAAGCGGGAGGTGGTACGCAGTATTTT
V gene: TRBV12-3/TRBV12-4
D gene: TRBD2
CDR3 length: 13
clone size: many
J gene: TRBJ2-3

CDR3 protein: CASSADRGSGANVLTF
CDR3 DNA: TGTGCCAGCAGCGCCGACAGGGGCTCTGGGGCCAACGTCCTGACTTTC
V gene: TRBV12-3/TRBV12-4
D gene: TRBD1
CDR3 length: 16
clone size: few
J gene: TRBJ2-6

CDR3 protein: CASSLGGTGIRTGELFF
CDR3 DNA: TGTGCCAGCAGTTTAGGCGGGACAGGGATCCGCACCGGGGAGCTGTTTTTT
V gene: TRBV12-3/TRBV12-4
D gene: TRBD1
CDR3 length: 17
clone size: .
J gene: TRBJ2-2

CDR3 protein: CASSKGQGLIAKNIQYF
CDR3 DNA: TGTGCCAGCAGTAAGGGACAGGGCCTAATAGCCAAAAACATTCAGTACTTC
V gene: TRBV28
D gene: TRBD1
CDR3 length: 17
clone size: few
J gene: TRBJ2-4

CDR3 protein: CASSDTPGGTEAFF
CDR3 DNA: TGCGCCAGCAGTGACACCCCAGGGGGCACTGAAGCTTTCTTT
V gene: TRBV10-2
D gene: TRBD1
CDR3 length: 14
clone size: .
J gene: TRBJ1-1

CDR3 protein: CASSGTGLPNQPQHF
CDR3 DNA: TGCGCCAGCAGCGGGACCGGGTTACCCAATCAGCCCCAGCATTTT
V gene: TRBV5-1
D gene: .
CDR3 length: 15
clone size: .
J gene: TRBJ1-5

CDR3 protein: CSARDINSYGYTF
CDR3 DNA: TGCAGTGCTCGGGACATCAACTCCTATGGCTACACCTTC
V gene: TRBV20-1
D gene: .
CDR3 length: 13
clone size: few
J gene: TRBJ1-2

CDR3 protein: CASSHLTDEKLFF
CDR3 DNA: TGTGCCAGCAGCCACCTTACAGATGAAAAACTGTTTTTT
V gene: TRBV14
D gene: .
CDR3 length: 13
clone size: .
J gene: TRBJ1-4

CDR3 protein: CASSIRTGELFF
CDR3 DNA: TGTGCCAGCAGCATCCGGACAGGGGAGCTGTTTTTT
V gene: TRBV3-1
D gene: .
CDR3 length: 12
clone size: .
J gene: TRBJ2-2

CDR3 protein: CASSPPGTGYQPQHF
CDR3 DNA: TGTGCCAGCAGTCCCCCCGGGACAGGGTATCAGCCCCAGCATTTT
V gene: TRBV7-2
D gene: TRBD1
CDR3 length: 15
clone size: few
J gene: TRBJ1-5

CDR3 protein: CSARDTGGIWEKLFF
CDR3 DNA: TGCAGTGCTAGAGATACAGGGGGCATTTGGGAAAAACTGTTTTTT
V gene: TRBV20-1
D gene: TRBD1
CDR3 length: 15
clone size: .
J gene: TRBJ1-4

CDR3 protein: CSAREPGTSGSRTGELFF
CDR3 DNA: TGCAGTGCTAGAGAACCAGGGACTAGCGGGAGCCGCACCGGGGAGCTGTTTTTT
V gene: TRBV20-1
D gene: TRBD2
CDR3 length: 18
clone size: .
J gene: TRBJ2-2

CDR3 protein: CASSLAMDTLPYNVEQFF
CDR3 DNA: TGCGCCAGCAGCTTGGCCATGGACACGCTCCCCTACAATGTAGAGCAGTTCTTC
V gene: TRBV5-1
D gene: .
CDR3 length: 18
clone size: .
J gene: TRBJ2-1

CDR3 protein: CASSPGPWETQYF
CDR3 DNA: TGCGCCAGCAGCCCCGGCCCTTGGGAGACCCAGTACTTC
V gene: TRBV4-1
D gene: .
CDR3 length: 13
clone size: few
J gene: TRBJ2-5